Sequencing of this TCR beta chain was carried out in a study of T-cell memory formation after mild COVID-19. TCRdb passed the 5' RACE reads through MiXCR, listing each CDR3 protein once. Of 140,000 to 150,000 distinct CDR3 sequences in the sample, about a fifth were seen once. The table lists this clonotype with a few counts. The specimen was PBMCs or a T cell subset sorted from them (not recorded which). This clonotype originated in an adult woman who had mild COVID-19 (a few samples of this study predate the infection). Cell type and time point are not known.

The CDR3: CSASGQAGQETQYF. CDR3 sequence (DNA): TGCAGTGCTTCCGGACAGGCAGGCCAAGAGACCCAGTACTTC. This sequence joins TRBV20-1 and TRBJ2-5; the match to TRBD1 covers 7 bases. Germline CDR1 is DFQATT and CDR2 is SNEGSKA (reference sequence). V was pared by 5 bases and J by 1 base, with 7 bases of the junction left unmatched. The CDR3 is 14 residues long.